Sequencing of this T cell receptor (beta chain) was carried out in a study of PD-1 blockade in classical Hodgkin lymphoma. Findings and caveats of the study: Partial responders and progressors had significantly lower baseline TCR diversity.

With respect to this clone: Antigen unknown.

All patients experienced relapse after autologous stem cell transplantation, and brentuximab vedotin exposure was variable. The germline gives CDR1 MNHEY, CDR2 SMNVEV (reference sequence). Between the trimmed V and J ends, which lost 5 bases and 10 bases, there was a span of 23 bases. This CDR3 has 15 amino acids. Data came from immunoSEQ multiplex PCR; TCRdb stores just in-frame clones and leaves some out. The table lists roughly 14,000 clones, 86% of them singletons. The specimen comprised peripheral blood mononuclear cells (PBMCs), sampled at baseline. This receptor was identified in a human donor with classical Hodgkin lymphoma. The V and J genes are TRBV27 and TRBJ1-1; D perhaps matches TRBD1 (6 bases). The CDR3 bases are TGTGCCAGCAGTCCCTTCCGGGGGCCTGGGGGAGGAGCTTTCTTT. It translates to CASSPFRGPGGGAFF.